The 27 T cell receptor beta chains below were found in one sample sequenced in a study of response to subunit inactivated influenza vaccine. MiXCR was run by TCRdb on the RT-PCR reads, yielding one entry per CDR3 protein. The sample has about 540,000 distinct CDR3 sequences, roughly 23% seen once. These data were also reused for a study on T cells expressing NK-cell markers. That work contributes: Scientists made TCR beta cDNA using 5'RACE template switching with UMIs.

The sample consisted of CD4+ T cells sorted from PBMCs, taken roughly 12 days after vaccination. These receptors were obtained from a man aged 50 to 59 who received an inactivated influenza vaccine.

Ten or more counts support this clonotype. The rearrangement joins TRBV27 to TRBJ2-1; D is perhaps TRBD1 (6 bases). The germline CDR1 and CDR2 sequences are MNHEY and SMNVEV (reference sequence). The V end lost 6 bases, the J end lost 8 bases, and 20 bases lay between the germline ends. The CDR3 is made up of 15 amino acids. The CDR3 protein is CASRDSGHPLDEQFF. The CDR3 bases are TGTGCCAGCAGAGATTCGGGACATCCCCTCGATGAGCAGTTCTTC.

This clonotype came up many times. CDR3 sequence: CSAGPWDLAKNIQYF. For the CDR3, the DNA is TGCAGTGCTGGCCCATGGGACCTAGCCAAAAACATTCAGTACTTC. The rearrangement uses TRBV20-1 and TRBJ2-4; D may match TRBD1 or TRBD2 (5 bases each). CDR3 length: 15 residues. Germline CDR1 reads DFQATT; CDR2 reads SNEGSKA (reference sequence). V was shortened by 5 bases and J by 0 bases, with 14 bases between the two germline ends.

V gene TRBV10-1 combines with J gene TRBJ2-2; D not resolved. The CDR3 length is 13 residues. Germline V gives CDR1 WNHNN, CDR2 SYGVQD (reference sequence). The V gene lost 4 bases and the J gene lost 9 bases, with 12 bases spanning the gap. The CDR3 coding sequence is TGCGCCAGCAGTGCCGGGCCCGCCAGGGAGCTGTTTTTT. Residues: CASSAGPARELFF.

This clonotype was observed at least ten times. V and J are TRBV5-1 and TRBJ1-6; TRBD1 is a possible D gene (6 bases). The CDR3 consists of 14 residues. Trimming took 4 bases from V and 7 from J, leaving 12 bases between them. The germline gives CDR1 SGHRS, CDR2 YFSETQ. The CDR3 DNA reads TGCGCCAGCAGCACGGACAGCAACAATTCACCCCTCCACTTT. Protein sequence: CASSTDSNNSPLHF.

This clonotype was seen more than once but under ten times. The gene calls are TRBV18 and TRBJ2-1; D could derive from TRBD1 or TRBD2 (5 bases each). Looked up from germline, CDR1 is KGHSH and CDR2 is LQKENI. The CDR3 totals 12 residues. Trimming cost V 4 bases and J 8 bases, with 9 bases left between them. The CDR3 region is CASSRRGDEQFF. The DNA of the CDR3 is TGTGCCAGCTCACGACGAGGGGATGAGCAGTTCTTC.

The rearrangement links TRBV12-3 or TRBV12-4 to TRBJ2-5, with 8 bases that match TRBD2. This CDR3 has 16 residues. The trim removed 4 bases at V and 1 base at J, leaving 8 bases unmatched. This CDR3 is CASSSWSGSSQETQYF. The CDR3 DNA reads as TGTGCCAGCAGTTCGTGGAGCGGGAGCTCCCAAGAGACCCAGTACTTC.

This clonotype has just a few counts. The junction differs from germline at one of its ends, possibly a read error. The CDR3 DNA reads as TGTGCCAGCGGCTTTTCAACCTACGAGCAGTACTTC. Translated, it gives CASGFSTYEQYF. The chain joins TRBV7-2 to TRBJ2-7; no firm D call. Germline lookup yields CDR1 SGHTA and CDR2 FQGNSA. CDR3 length: 12 residues.

This clonotype was seen a handful of times. The chain carries TRBV27 and TRBJ2-1; 9 bases line up with TRBD2. The CDR3 contains 15 residues. J was trimmed by 7 bases and V by 1 base; bases with no gene match: 5. In germline, CDR1 is MNHEY, CDR2 SMNVEV (reference sequence). DNA of the CDR3: TGTGCCAGCAGTTTATGGCCTAGCGGGGTAAATGAGCAGTTCTTC. Its protein product is CASSLWPSGVNEQFF.

The V call is TRBV9, the J call TRBJ2-5, with D hard to call. With 3 bases removed from V and 5 bases from J, the gap between germline ends came to 8 bases. Per germline, CDR1 SGDLS and CDR2 YYNGEE. The CDR3 spans 12 residues. The CDR3 spells CASSDSSETQYF. DNA for the CDR3: TGTGCCAGCAGCGACTCCTCCGAGACCCAGTACTTC.

The chain carries TRBV24-1 and TRBJ2-1; D not certain. This CDR3 contains 17 residues. Germline V gene lookup returns CDR1 KGHDR and CDR2 SFDVKD. CDR3 protein: CVHHITGPPSSYNEQFF. CDR3 in DNA: TGTGTCCACCATATAACTGGCCCTCCTTCCTCCTACAATGAGCAGTTCTTC.

This chain connects TRBV5-1 to TRBJ1-6; D is perhaps TRBD1 (6 bases). CDR3 size: 15 residues. Per germline, CDR1 SGHRS and CDR2 YFSETQ. With 3 bases removed from V and 6 bases from J, the gap between germline ends came to 13 bases. The CDR3: CASSYQGTGNSPLHF. CDR3 coding DNA: TGCGCCAGCAGCTACCAGGGGACGGGTAATTCACCCCTCCACTTT.

The chain is built from TRBV2 and TRBJ2-3; possibly TRBD1 for D (6 bases). Deletions cut 8 bases from V and 4 bases from J, with 10 bases between. Germline V lookup: CDR1 SNHLY, CDR2 FYNNEI. The CDR3 runs to 12 residues. CDR3 protein: CASGRGADTQYF. CDR3 in DNA: TGTGCCAGCGGCAGGGGTGCAGATACGCAGTATTTT.

This clonotype was counted only a few times. The chain employs TRBV3-1 and TRBJ1-3; D not resolved. Germline V CDR1 and CDR2: LGHDT, YNNKEL (reference sequence). CDR3 size: 12 residues. The ends were cut back, 4 bases at V and 3 bases at J, with 4 bases in the middle. The CDR3 nucleotides read TGTGCCAGCAGCCCGCTTGGAAACACCATATATTTT. Translated: CASSPLGNTIYF.

This clonotype was detected only a few times. J is TRBJ2-1 and V is TRBV12-3 or TRBV12-4, with unresolved D. The CDR3 runs 13 residues. V lost 1 base and J 7 bases, leaving 8 bases between the germline ends. This CDR3 reads CASSLGVANEQFF. In DNA form, the CDR3 reads TGTGCCAGCAGTTTAGGAGTCGCAAATGAGCAGTTCTTC.

J is TRBJ2-1 and V is TRBV7-6, with 9 bases aligning to TRBD2. This CDR3 contains 15 residues. The germline gives CDR1 SGHVS, CDR2 FNYEAQ. The junction had 6 bases not matched to a gene; V was cut back by 3 bases and J by 6 bases. The CDR3 nucleotides read TGTGCCAGCAGCTTCTTGCGGGAGGGCCCCAATGAGCAGTTCTTC. Translated, it gives CASSFLREGPNEQFF.

Comments on this clonotype: It is unclear where the CDR3 begins or ends on the DNA, so no DNA is shown, and the CDR3 is as TCRdb lists it. The gene calls are TRBV12-3 or TRBV12-4 and TRBJ1-5. The CDR3 adds up to 14 amino acids, both ends counted. This CDR3 reads CASSLFTSGQPQHF.

In its sample, this clonotype was seen many times. V usage is TRBV18 and J usage is TRBJ2-7; unclear D gene. The CDR3 sequence is 12 residues long. V was shortened by 3 bases and J by 3 bases, with 6 bases between the two germline ends. Per the germline V gene, CDR1 is KGHSH and CDR2 is LQKENI. CDR3 loop: CASSPEFYEQYF. Here the CDR3 DNA reads TGTGCCAGCTCACCCGAGTTCTACGAGCAGTACTTC.

This chain connects TRBV25-1 to TRBJ1-2, with no clear D. The CDR3 has 12 residues. The V end lost 6 bases, the J end lost 5 bases, and 10 bases lay between the germline ends. Germline V gives CDR1 MGHDK, CDR2 SYGVNS. DNA for the CDR3: TGTGCCAGCAGGGAGGGAGCATATGGCTACACCTTC. This codes for CASREGAYGYTF.

In its sample, this clonotype was seen a few times. The rearrangement uses TRBV5-5 and TRBJ2-2; D possibly corresponds to TRBD2 (6 bases). V gave up 5 bases and J gave up 4 bases, with 12 bases separating them. Germline V CDR1 and CDR2: SGHKS, YYEKEE (reference sequence). The CDR3 totals 14 residues. Here the CDR3 reads CASRWGTGTGELFF. In nucleotides, the CDR3 is TGTGCCAGCAGGTGGGGGACTGGCACCGGGGAGCTGTTTTTT. The full variable domain, its missing parts supplied by reference TRBV5-5 and TRBJ2-2, is DAGVTQSPTHLIKTRGQQVTLRCSPISGHKSVSWYQQVLGQGPQFIFQYYEKEERGRGNFPDRFSARQFPNYSSELNVNALLLGDSALYLCASRWGTGTGELFFGEGSRLTVL.

This rearrangement joins TRBV30 to TRBJ1-2, with D tentatively TRBD1 (5 bases). Trimming left V 3 bases short and J 0 bases short, with 14 bases between. This CDR3 spans 15 amino acids. Germline V gives CDR1 GTSNPN, CDR2 SVGIG (reference sequence). The CDR3 loop reads CAWSLAGGANYGYTF. The CDR3, as DNA: TGTGCCTGGAGCCTCGCGGGAGGGGCTAACTATGGCTACACCTTC.

V is TRBV6-2 or TRBV6-3 and J is TRBJ2-4; 7 bases line up with TRBD2. Trimming at V came to 2 bases and at J to 0 bases, leaving 7 bases not matched to a gene. In germline, CDR1 is MNHEY, CDR2 SVGEGT. The CDR3 contains 17 residues. The CDR3 here is CASSYRTTSEAKNIQYF. The DNA for the CDR3 is TGTGCCAGCAGTTACCGCACAACTAGCGAAGCCAAAAACATTCAGTACTTC.

This chain links TRBV12-3 or TRBV12-4 with TRBJ2-3; D gene uncertain. The CDR3 spans 13 residues. V gave up 2 bases and J gave up 2 bases, with 5 bases separating them. The CDR3 protein is CASSLHNTDTQYF. In DNA, the CDR3 is TGTGCCAGCAGTTTACACAACACAGATACGCAGTATTTT.

This chain connects TRBV7-2 to TRBJ2-3; unclear D gene. Per the germline V gene, CDR1 is SGHTA and CDR2 is FQGNSA. The CDR3 has 17 residues. Deletions cut 4 bases from V and 4 bases from J, with 21 bases between. The CDR3 reads CASSSEAPTLRSDTQYF. The CDR3 coding sequence is TGTGCCAGCAGCTCGGAAGCCCCAACCCTCCGATCAGATACGCAGTATTTT.

V is TRBV7-9 and J is TRBJ1-6, with D unclear. Trimming stripped 3 bases from V and 6 bases from J, with 12 bases between. Germline CDR1 and CDR2: SEHNR and FQNEAQ (reference sequence). The CDR3 is 15 residues long. This chain's CDR3 is CASSFSEGINSPLHF. CDR3 bases: TGTGCCAGCAGCTTCAGTGAGGGAATTAATTCACCCCTCCACTTT.

The chain is built from TRBV30 and TRBJ2-5, with D unclear. Germline CDR1 GTSNPN, CDR2 SVGIG (reference sequence). With 4 bases removed from V and 4 bases from J, the gap between germline ends came to 13 bases. This CDR3 has 13 amino acids. CDR3 DNA: TGTGCCTGGACCCGTGGGGTTGGAGAGACCCAGTACTTC. Translating gives CAWTRGVGETQYF. Full variable domain (outside the CDR3, taken from reference TRBV30 and TRBJ2-5): SQTIHQWPATLVQPVGSPLSLECTVEGTSNPNLYWYRQAAGRGLQLLFYSVGIGQISSEVPQNLSASRPQDRQFILSSKKLLLSDSGFYLCAWTRGVGETQYFGPGTRLLVL.

This clonotype came up many times. The rearrangement links TRBV5-1 to TRBJ2-1; D uncertain. Germline V gene lookup returns CDR1 SGHRS and CDR2 YFSETQ. V gave up 0 bases and J gave up 2 bases, with 15 bases separating them. The CDR3 is 17 residues long. CDR3 sequence (DNA): TGCGCCAGCAGCTTGGTATTTCGGCAGGCGACCTACAATGAGCAGTTCTTC. The encoded protein is CASSLVFRQATYNEQFF.

The chain combines TRBV3-1 with TRBJ2-7; 7 bases fit TRBD1. The CDR3 spans 14 residues. J gave up 3 bases and V 5 bases, and 7 bases lay outside the gene matches. Germline CDR1 LGHDT, CDR2 YNNKEL (reference sequence). The CDR3 DNA is TGTGCCAGCAGCAGACAGGGTACCCTCTACGAGCAGTACTTC. Translating it yields CASSRQGTLYEQYF.